This T cell receptor (beta chain) was observed in a study of cytomegalovirus exposure and HLA in healthy donors. Study-wide results and caveats: A later analysis found common viral pathogens apparently linked to several of the most significant clusters. Differences between HLA loci emerged in a later analysis of TCR association rates, with DRB1 most and HLA-C fewest.

On this clone itself: The antigen is undetermined.

The PCR used 60 Vbeta and 13 Jbeta primers. Sequencing was performed with immunoSEQ multiplex PCR; in TCRdb, only in-frame clones are kept and a portion is missing. The sample includes under 100,000 clones, under 80% seen only once; the top ten take roughly 8.3%. Nominal health characterized the donors when sampled, though unrecorded immune exposures were likely. Between the trimmed V and J ends, which lost 6 bases and 2 bases, there was a span of 13 bases. From germline, CDR1 is MNHEY and CDR2 SVGAGI. This CDR3 contains 14 residues. The sequence came from a human donor in good health. This chain connects TRBV6-5 to TRBJ1-2; D may be TRBD1 (6 bases). Sequenced sample: PBMCs. In DNA form, the CDR3 reads TGTGCCAGCAGGGACGCCGGACAGAACTATGGCTACACCTTC. It yields the protein CASRDAGQNYGYTF.